Sequencing of this TCR beta chain was carried out in a study of monozygotic twins with cystic fibrosis. Sequenced by immunoSEQ multiplex PCR; TCRdb stores in-frame clones only, minus some. The table records about 15,000 clones, around 93% of them present only once. Overall study findings and caveats: Age, concordance and disease severity did not associate with shared CDR3 numbers. The repertoire was suggested to be naive-dominated, clonality median roughly 0.0091. Nucleotide-identical clonotype sharing was significantly higher within monozygotic CF twin pairs than between unrelated CF individuals.

This clone was recorded only once. Its target is not known. The germline V gene has CDR1 LNHNV and CDR2 YYDKDF (reference sequence). Trimming at V came to 5 bases and at J to 1 base, leaving 10 bases not matched to a gene. CDR3 length: 17 amino acids. This receptor was obtained from a girl aged 2-10 years with cystic fibrosis. The sequenced material came from blood. V is TRBV15 and J is TRBJ2-7, with 11 nucleotides matching TRBD2. CDR3 amino acids: CATSGTLAGGLSYEQYF. The CDR3 coding sequence is TGTGCCACCAGCGGAACTCTAGCGGGAGGCCTTTCCTACGAGCAGTACTTC.